Detailed here is one T cell receptor beta chain. The target antigen is unknown. The source of the sample is a study of cytomegalovirus exposure and HLA in healthy donors. Study results and caveats: The classifier reportedly diagnosed cytomegalovirus status with high sensitivity and specificity. In a later analysis, about 17,000 TCR beta sequences were associated with HLA alleles at 0.05 false discovery rate.

PCR involved 60 Vbeta and 13 Jbeta primers. In the original analysis: There were tens of millions of unique TCR beta chains by a later count, and approximately 10 million of them were shared. TCRdb keeps only in-frame clones here, not all; method: immunoSEQ multiplex PCR. V, J and clone size are taken as reported in that table, and D and trimming were inferred from the DNA itself. The sample includes approximately 200,000 clones, about four fifths seen only once; the top ten take under 7%. V was cut by 8 bases and J by 4 bases, with 9 bases left in between. The CDR3 is 12 residues long. The germline V gene encodes CDR1 MNHEY and CDR2 SMNVEV (reference sequence).

This chain links TRBV27 with TRBJ1-3; weak D call: TRBD1 (5 bases). The TCR was taken from a woman aged 25 to 45 in good health and CMV-seropositive. The sequenced sample was PBMCs. The CDR3 DNA sequence: TGTGCCAGCGGGGGAGGAGGAAACACCATATATTTT. Residues: CASGGGGNTIYF.